The clone carrying this T cell receptor (beta chain) came up a few times. The antigen remains unidentified. TCRdb ran MiXCR on the 5' RACE reads and lists one entry per CDR3 protein. Among some 600,000 distinct CDR3 sequences listed, 17% were seen once. This specimen belongs to a study of T cells after yellow fever vaccination. General observations from the study: Post-booster repertoires again held most primary-vaccination clones (roughly 96% CD4, about 88% CD8).

The source is a young man who received the YFV17D yellow fever vaccine. The sequences come from PBMCs, collected 5 to 6 days after the first yellow fever vaccination.

The CDR3 coding sequence is TGCGCCAGCAGCCAAGTAATGGACAGGGCGGAGGGCTACACCTTC. This codes for CASSQVMDRAEGYTF. The chain is built from TRBV4-1 and TRBJ1-2; 8 bases map to TRBD1. Germline assignment: CDR1 MGHRA and CDR2 YSYEKL. The V segment lost 1 base and the J segment 8 bases; nucleotides outside the gene matches: 9. CDR3 length: 15 amino acids.